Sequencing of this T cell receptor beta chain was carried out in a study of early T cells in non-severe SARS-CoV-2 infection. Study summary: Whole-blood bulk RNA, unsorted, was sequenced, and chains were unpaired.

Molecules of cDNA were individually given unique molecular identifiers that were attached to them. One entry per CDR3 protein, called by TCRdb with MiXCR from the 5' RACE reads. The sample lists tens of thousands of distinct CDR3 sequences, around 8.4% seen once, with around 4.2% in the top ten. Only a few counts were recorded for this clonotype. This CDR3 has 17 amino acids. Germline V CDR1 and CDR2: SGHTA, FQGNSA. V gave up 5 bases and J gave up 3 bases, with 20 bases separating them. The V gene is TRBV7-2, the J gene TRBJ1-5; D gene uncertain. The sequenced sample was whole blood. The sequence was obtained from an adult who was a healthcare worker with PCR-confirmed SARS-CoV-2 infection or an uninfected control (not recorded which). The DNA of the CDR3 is TGTGCCAGCAGCGAATCCCTCGACGGAGGTGCCAATCAGCCCCAGCATTTT. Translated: CASSESLDGGANQPQHF.